The 20 T cell receptor beta chains listed next were all sequenced from one sample in a study of OX40 agonist ivuxolimab in advanced cancers. Sequencing used immunoSEQ multiplex PCR; TCRdb keeps in-frame clones, though not all of them. The table lists some 41,000 clones, about 85% of them singletons. The source material was CD4+ or CD8+ T cells sorted from blood, sampled in a trial of the OX40 agonist ivuxolimab. These receptors were taken from an adult with an advanced solid tumor such as melanoma, head and neck, liver or kidney cancer.

V usage is TRBV5-5 and J usage is TRBJ2-1; the D gene could be TRBD1 or TRBD2 (6 bases each). The V end was cut by 4 bases, the J end by 2 bases, with 13 bases between. Germline values: CDR1 SGHKS, CDR2 YYEKEE (reference sequence). The CDR3 covers 15 residues. This CDR3 is CASSSMGGPYNEQFF. For the CDR3, the DNA is TGTGCCAGCAGCAGCATGGGGGGCCCCTACAATGAGCAGTTCTTC.

Here the CDR3 reads CASSKDGVYEQYF. DNA for the CDR3: TGTGCCAGCAGCAAAGACGGCGTCTACGAGCAGTACTTC. The chain couples TRBV21-1 to TRBJ2-7. TRBV21-1 is flagged as a pseudogene. CDR3 length: 13 amino acids.

The chain links TRBV15 to TRBJ1-4, with 7 positions matching TRBD1. Losses at the gene ends were 10 bases for V and 4 bases for J; bases not matched to a gene: 6. Germline V gene data show CDR1 as LNHNV and CDR2 as YYDKDF (reference sequence). The CDR3 consists of 13 residues. The CDR3: CASRQGLNEKLFF. CDR3 nucleotide sequence: TGTGCCAGCCGACAGGGCCTTAATGAAAAACTGTTTTTT.

In nucleotides, the CDR3 is TGTGCCATCAGGGGACAGGGGGGCGTCGGCTCTGGAAACACCATATATTTT. This codes for CAIRGQGGVGSGNTIYF. V usage is TRBV10-3 and J usage is TRBJ1-3; 11 nucleotides align to TRBD1. The V gene's germline CDR1 is ENHRY and CDR2 SYGVKD. This CDR3 comprises 17 residues. Germline trimming cut 6 bases from V and 0 bases from J; bases unmatched to any gene: 7.

The gene calls are TRBV21-1 and TRBJ2-7; the listed D gene, TRBD2, was not tested against the DNA. TRBV21-1 is listed as a pseudogene. This CDR3 is built from 14 residues. The CDR3 loop is CASREVLATRVRRV. The CDR3 coding sequence is TGTGCCAGCAGGGAAGTACTAGCTACACGTGTTAGACGAGTC.

V usage is TRBV10-3 and J usage is TRBJ1-2, with 7 bases lining up with TRBD1. V shed 10 bases, J shed 2 bases, and the junction held 7 bases outside the gene matches. Germline-derived CDR1 and CDR2 are ENHRY and SYGVKD. There are 13 residues in the CDR3. CDR3 sequence (DNA): TGTGCCACTCTCCGGGACAGCAACTATGGCTACACCTTC. It codes for CATLRDSNYGYTF.

J is TRBJ2-7 and V is TRBV6-5; D uncertain. V lost 0 bases and J 2 bases, leaving 8 bases between the germline ends. Germline loops: CDR1 MNHEY, CDR2 SVGAGI. The length of the CDR3 is 14 residues. The CDR3 spells CASSYSYGPYEQYF. The CDR3 coding sequence is TGTGCCAGCAGTTACTCGTACGGGCCCTACGAGCAGTACTTC.

The chain couples TRBV7-8 to TRBJ2-5; D gene unclear. The better agreement between TRBJ2-7 and the DNA end casts doubt on the J call. The germline CDR1 and CDR2 sequences are SGHVS and FQNEAQ. This CDR3 has 16 residues. CDR3 protein: CASSLVRRQTSYEQYF. As DNA, the CDR3 is TGTGCCAGCAGCTTAGTTAGGCGGCAGACCTCCTACGAGCAGTACTTC.

This chain joins TRBV15 and TRBJ2-1; 9 nucleotides line up with TRBD1. The CDR3 contains 15 residues. Per germline, CDR1 LNHNV and CDR2 YYDKDF (reference sequence). With V trimmed by 6 bases and J by 5 bases, 8 bases remained unmatched. The CDR3 nucleotides read TGTGCCACCAGTATGAGGGACAGGGTTGACAATGAGCAGTTCTTC. Translated, it gives CATSMRDRVDNEQFF.

The sample holds a few counts of this clone. The chain employs TRBV2 and TRBJ1-6; TRBD1 matches 8 bases. V lost 6 bases, J lost 9 bases, and 7 bases stayed unmatched. The germline V gene encodes CDR1 SNHLY and CDR2 FYNNEI. The CDR3 is 14 amino acids. CDR3 nucleotide sequence: TGTGCCAGCAGGATGGGACAGGACAGTTCACCCCTCCACTTT. Residues: CASRMGQDSSPLHF.

The chain is built from TRBV6-1 and TRBJ1-4, with no clear D. V lost 4 bases and J lost 0, with 6 bases in between. CDR1 and CDR2 from the germline V gene are MNHNS and SASEGT. The CDR3 consists of 14 residues. The chain's CDR3 is CASSVQATNEKLFF. The CDR3 bases are TGTGCCAGCAGTGTGCAGGCAACTAATGAAAAACTGTTTTTT.

The J gene is TRBJ2-7, the V gene TRBV7-9; D is perhaps TRBD1 (6 bases). V was shortened by 1 base and J by 4 bases, with 14 bases between the two germline ends. This CDR3 contains 15 residues. Germline V lookup: CDR1 SEHNR, CDR2 FQNEAQ (reference sequence). CDR3: CASSLDDRPGYEQYF. In DNA form, the CDR3 reads TGTGCCAGCAGCTTAGACGACAGGCCTGGGTACGAGCAGTACTTC. The variable domain in full, with the rest retrieved from reference TRBV7-9 and TRBJ2-7, is DTGVSQNPRHKITKRGQNVTFRCDPISEHNRLYWYRQTLGQGPEFLTYFQNEAQLEKSRLLSDRFSAERPKGSFSTLEIQRTEQGDSAMYLCASSLDDRPGYEQYFGPGTRLTVT.

This CDR3 is CASSRVTGSDTIYF. DNA of the CDR3: TGTGCCAGCAGCCGGGTAACAGGGAGTGACACCATATATTTT. The chain carries TRBV5-4 and TRBJ1-3; weak D call: TRBD1 (6 bases). The CDR3 has 14 amino acids. Germline V gene sequence: CDR1 SGHNT, CDR2 YYREEE (reference sequence). Trimming removed 4 bases at V and 8 bases at J, with 16 bases between.

J is TRBJ1-4 and V is TRBV5-1, with unresolved D. Germline V gene sequence: CDR1 SGHRS, CDR2 YFSETQ. This CDR3 is built from 16 residues. Trimming took off 0 bases at V and 10 bases at J, with 19 bases between the two ends. DNA of the CDR3: TGCGCCAGCAGCTTGGATGATCCGGGCCGGGCAGGAAAACTGTTTTTT. Protein: CASSLDDPGRAGKLFF.

CDR3 residues: CASSIGGTGMREQFF. DNA for the CDR3: TGTGCCAGTAGTATCGGAGGGACAGGGATGAGGGAGCAGTTCTTC. V usage is TRBV19 and J usage is TRBJ2-1; TRBD1 agrees at 9 bases. This CDR3 region has 15 residues. The V segment lost 3 bases and the J segment 10 bases; nucleotides outside the gene matches: 10. Germline CDR1 LNHDA, CDR2 SQIVND (reference sequence).

This chain joins TRBV18 and TRBJ2-7, with 10 nucleotides matching TRBD1. V lost 6 bases and J lost 3; bases outside the gene matches: 8. The CDR3 loop spans 15 amino acids. Germline loops: CDR1 KGHSH, CDR2 LQKENI. The chain's CDR3 is CASSQEGQGNYEQYF. CDR3 nucleotides: TGTGCCAGCTCGCAAGAGGGACAGGGGAACTACGAGCAGTACTTC.

The chain couples TRBV14 to TRBJ1-6; 7 bases are a match to TRBD1. The CDR3 has 16 amino acids. Germline CDR1 is SGHDN and CDR2 is FVKESK. Trimming took 1 base from V and 10 from J; bases not matched to a gene: 10. The DNA of the CDR3 is TGTGCCAGCAGCCAAGGAGGAACAGGGGCTGGGTCACCCCTCCACTTT. As protein: CASSQGGTGAGSPLHF.

This chain joins TRBV4-3 and TRBJ1-1; maybe TRBD1 (6 bases). Per germline, CDR1 LGHNA and CDR2 YSLEER. The V and J ends lost 0 bases and 7 bases respectively, with 18 bases between them. This CDR3 region has 16 residues. The CDR3 spells CASSQDLAAGAGEAFF. The DNA of the CDR3 is TGCGCCAGCAGCCAAGATCTTGCGGCAGGGGCCGGTGAAGCTTTCTTT.

This sequence joins TRBV7-9 and TRBJ2-5, with D perhaps TRBD1 (6 bases). This CDR3 region has 14 residues. Trimming took 0 bases from V and 2 from J, leaving 7 bases between them. Germline V gives CDR1 SEHNR, CDR2 FQNEAQ (reference sequence). The CDR3 sequence: CASSLARGQETQYF. CDR3 coding DNA: TGTGCCAGCAGCTTAGCGAGGGGGCAAGAGACCCAGTACTTC.

V is TRBV10-3 and J is TRBJ1-1; the D gene is possibly TRBD1 (5 bases). The CDR3 loop spans 14 amino acids. The V end lost 2 bases, the J end lost 1 base, and 8 bases lay between the germline ends. Germline V lookup: CDR1 ENHRY, CDR2 SYGVKD. The CDR3 DNA reads TGTGCCATCAGTGAGGGCAGGGCGAACACTGAAGCTTTCTTT. Translation: CAISEGRANTEAFF.